This T cell receptor beta chain was recovered during a study of blood T cell repertoires in COVID-19. Study at large: Sources were T cells, B-cell-depleted T cells, or PBMCs; the material itself was cDNA or gDNA.

V lost 2 bases and J lost 0, with 11 bases in between. Germline V gene lookup returns CDR1 GTSNPN and CDR2 SVGIG (reference sequence). The CDR3 extends over 15 amino acids. In the original processing: Estimated nucleated cell counts came from reference gene primer amplification. The assay was immunoSEQ multiplex PCR, and TCRdb's table has in-frame clones only and misses some. V and J calls and clone size are those listed in that table; D and trimming were worked out from the DNA. The sample contains some 300,000 clones, 89% of which appear only once. Participant ages covered about 18 to 95 years across 25 or so US areas. A COVID-19 case was met by exposed participants within 2 weeks before study entry.

The chain employs TRBV30 and TRBJ1-3; possibly TRBD1 for D (6 bases). Sequencing input: PBMCs or T cells enriched from blood (not recorded which). This TCR came from a woman aged 45-59 years who had been exposed to COVID-19. CDR3 sequence reads: CAWSRDISSGNTIYF. CDR3 in DNA: TGTGCCTGGAGTAGGGACATAAGCTCTGGAAACACCATATATTTT. Variable domain in full (rest from reference TRBV30 and TRBJ1-3): SQTIHQWPATLVQPVGSPLSLECTVEGTSNPNLYWYRQAAGRGLQLLFYSVGIGQISSEVPQNLSASRPQDRQFILSSKKLLLSDSGFYLCAWSRDISSGNTIYFGEGSWLTVV.